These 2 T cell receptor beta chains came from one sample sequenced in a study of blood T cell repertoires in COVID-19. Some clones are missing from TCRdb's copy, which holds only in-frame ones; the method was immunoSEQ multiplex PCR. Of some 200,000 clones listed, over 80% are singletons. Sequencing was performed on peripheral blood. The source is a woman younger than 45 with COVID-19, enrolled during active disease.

CDR3 bases: TGTGCCAGCAGCACGCCAAGCGGGACAGGGGCTGCCCGTGGTGGCTACACCTTC. It encodes CASSTPSGTGAARGGYTF. The V gene is TRBV7-9, the J gene TRBJ1-2; TRBD1 matches 10 bases. Germline V gives CDR1 SEHNR, CDR2 FQNEAQ (reference sequence). CDR3 length: 18 amino acids. V lost 5 bases and J lost 7; bases outside the gene matches: 19.

The CDR3 loop is CASSEASGALNEQFF. For the CDR3, the DNA is TGTGCCAGCAGTGAAGCTAGCGGGGCCCTGAATGAGCAGTTCTTC. V usage is TRBV6-4 and J usage is TRBJ2-1; 9 nucleotides match TRBD2. V trimming: 3 bases; J trimming: 7 bases; junction bases outside the gene matches: 7. The CDR3 is 15 amino acids. Germline V gene sequence: CDR1 MRHNA, CDR2 SNTAGT.